These T cell receptor beta chains were read from a single sample in a study of shared clonotypes between healthy human individuals. TCRdb's table, derived via immunoSEQ multiplex PCR, lists solely in-frame clones and lacks some. The sample holds approximately 2.1 million clones, approximately 95% seen once. Sequencing used naive CD4+ T cells from PBMCs. Receptor source: a man younger than 30 in good health. Some clones in this sample may be carry-over from other donors' samples. Each CDR3 is given with its conserved first and last residue. The D gene is left open where the match is weak. Not all rows give a size; the values are once, few, many and, for expanded clones, a class.

clone size: NA
D gene: NA
V gene: TRBV6-4
J gene: TRBJ2-6
CDR3 DNA: TGTGCCAGCAGTGCCCTGGTTGGGGCCAACGTCCTGACTTTC
CDR3 protein: CASSALVGANVLTF

clone size: NA
D gene: NA
V gene: TRBV6-5
J gene: TRBJ2-5
CDR3 DNA: TGTGCCAGCAGTTACTTCGGGATGGAGACCCAGTACTTC
CDR3 protein: CASSYFGMETQYF

clone size: NA
D gene: NA
V gene: TRBV6-1
J gene: TRBJ1-5
CDR3 DNA: TGTGCCAGCAGTGAAGGTGCAGGTTCAAGGCAGCCCCAGCATTTT
CDR3 protein: CASSEGAGSRQPQHF

clone size: NA
D gene: NA
V gene: TRBV28
J gene: TRBJ1-2
CDR3 DNA: TGTGCCAGCAAAGGGGGGTCGCACTTAAGCTACACCTTC
CDR3 protein: CASKGGSHLSYTF

clone size: NA
D gene: TRBD1
V gene: TRBV6-5
J gene: TRBJ2-2
CDR3 DNA: TGTGCCAGCAGTTATCGGACAGGCGACACCGGGGAGCTGTTTTTT
CDR3 protein: CASSYRTGDTGELFF

clone size: once
D gene: TRBD1
V gene: TRBV5-1
J gene: TRBJ2-5
CDR3 DNA: TGCGCCAGCAGCTTAGGGACAGGGGGCCACAGTCGAGAGACCCAGTACTTC
CDR3 protein: CASSLGTGGHSRETQYF

clone size: NA
D gene: NA
V gene: TRBV25-1
J gene: TRBJ1-3
CDR3 DNA: TGTGCCAGCAGTGGATTATACGCCATATATTTT
CDR3 protein: CASSGLYAIYF

clone size: NA
D gene: TRBD1
V gene: TRBV6-1
J gene: TRBJ2-7
CDR3 DNA: TGTGCCAGCATCACTCCCGGGACAGTCTACGAGCAGTACTTC
CDR3 protein: CASITPGTVYEQYF

clone size: NA
D gene: TRBD1
V gene: TRBV29-1
J gene: TRBJ1-1
CDR3 DNA: TGCAGCTTAGAACAGGGGGCGTGGGGCACTGAAGCTTTCTTT
CDR3 protein: CSLEQGAWGTEAFF

clone size: NA
D gene: NA
V gene: TRBV30
J gene: TRBJ2-2
CDR3 DNA: TGTGCCTGGAGTCGATACGCCGGGGAGCTGTTTTTT
CDR3 protein: CAWSRYAGELFF

clone size: NA
D gene: TRBD1
V gene: TRBV19
J gene: TRBJ1-2
CDR3 DNA: TGTGCCAGTAGTATCAGGGGGCTTGGCTACACCTTC
CDR3 protein: CASSIRGLGYTF

clone size: NA
D gene: NA
V gene: TRBV27
J gene: TRBJ2-5
CDR3 DNA: TGTGCCAGCAGCCGGGCGGGGCTCGGGGAGACCCAGTACTTC
CDR3 protein: CASSRAGLGETQYF

clone size: NA
D gene: NA
V gene: TRBV2
J gene: TRBJ1-5
CDR3 DNA: TGTGCCAGCAGTCCGGGCGTAATTCAGCCCCAGCATTTT
CDR3 protein: CASSPGVIQPQHF

clone size: once
D gene: TRBD1
V gene: TRBV6-6
J gene: TRBJ2-7
CDR3 DNA: TGTGCCAGCAGTTACAGGGACAGGGGGCATTACGAGCAGTACTTC
CDR3 protein: CASSYRDRGHYEQYF

clone size: NA
D gene: TRBD1
V gene: TRBV7-9
J gene: TRBJ2-1
CDR3 DNA: TGTGCCAGCAGCTTCCAGGGGGTTTTATACAATGAGCAGTTCTTC
CDR3 protein: CASSFQGVLYNEQFF

clone size: NA
D gene: NA
V gene: TRBV7-2
J gene: TRBJ2-3
CDR3 DNA: TGTGCCAGCAGCTTTTTTGAGGATACGCAGTATTTT
CDR3 protein: CASSFFEDTQYF

clone size: NA
D gene: TRBD1
V gene: TRBV19
J gene: TRBJ1-4
CDR3 DNA: TGTGCCAGTAGTCCACAGGGGTTTGAAAAACTGTTTTTT
CDR3 protein: CASSPQGFEKLFF

clone size: NA
D gene: TRBD2
V gene: TRBV7-3
J gene: TRBJ2-3
CDR3 DNA: TGTGCCAGCCCCCCGACTAGCGGGAGCGGTACGCAGTATTTT
CDR3 protein: CASPPTSGSGTQYF

clone size: once
D gene: TRBD1
V gene: TRBV28
J gene: TRBJ1-2
CDR3 DNA: TGTGCCAGCAGTAACCCCGCCGGGACAGGGGACTATGGCTACACCTTC
CDR3 protein: CASSNPAGTGDYGYTF

clone size: NA
D gene: NA
V gene: TRBV28
J gene: TRBJ1-1
CDR3 DNA: TGTGCCAGTGGGGAGATGTCGGGAACTGAAGCTTTCTTT
CDR3 protein: CASGEMSGTEAFF

clone size: NA
D gene: NA
V gene: TRBV5-1
J gene: TRBJ2-5
CDR3 DNA: TGCGCCAGCACGACCGCGTACCAAGAGACCCAGTACTTC
CDR3 protein: CASTTAYQETQYF

clone size: NA
D gene: TRBD2
V gene: TRBV28
J gene: TRBJ2-7
CDR3 DNA: TGTGCCAGCAGACGAAGGCCTAGCGGACCCTACGAGCAGTACTTC
CDR3 protein: CASRRRPSGPYEQYF

clone size: once
D gene: NA
V gene: TRBV5-1
J gene: TRBJ1-1
CDR3 DNA: TGCGCCAGCGCGCCCCAACAGGTGAACACTGAAGCTTTCTTT
CDR3 protein: CASAPQQVNTEAFF

clone size: once
D gene: TRBD1
V gene: TRBV19
J gene: TRBJ1-5
CDR3 DNA: TGTGCCAGTAGTATAATTCGGGACAGGAGCAATCAGCCCCAGCATTTT
CDR3 protein: CASSIIRDRSNQPQHF

clone size: NA
D gene: NA
V gene: TRBV6-5
J gene: TRBJ2-3
CDR3 DNA: TGTGCCAGCAGTCTCTCCCGGGGCACAGATACGCAGTATTTT
CDR3 protein: CASSLSRGTDTQYF

clone size: NA
D gene: NA
V gene: TRBV4-3
J gene: TRBJ1-2
CDR3 DNA: TGCGCCAGCAGCCATCGAATCGGGGCGGCAGGGGAGGGAGGCTACACCTTC
CDR3 protein: CASSHRIGAAGEGGYTF

clone size: NA
D gene: NA
V gene: TRBV18
J gene: TRBJ1-5
CDR3 DNA: TGTGCCAGCTCACCAGGTCTCGAAAGGCAGCCCCAGCATTTT
CDR3 protein: CASSPGLERQPQHF

clone size: NA
D gene: TRBD2
V gene: TRBV5-1
J gene: TRBJ2-3
CDR3 DNA: TGCGCCAGCAGCAAACCCCCCCCTAGCGGGAACAGGTTAGATACGCAGTATTTT
CDR3 protein: CASSKPPPSGNRLDTQYF

clone size: NA
D gene: NA
V gene: TRBV11-2
J gene: TRBJ2-7
CDR3 DNA: TGTGCCAGCAGCTTAGATGGGGGAGGTTCCTACGAGCAGTACTTC
CDR3 protein: CASSLDGGGSYEQYF

clone size: NA
D gene: TRBD1
V gene: TRBV19
J gene: TRBJ2-7
CDR3 DNA: TGTGCCAGTAGTAGCGACAGGGAGACCTACGAGCAGTACTTC
CDR3 protein: CASSSDRETYEQYF

clone size: NA
D gene: NA
V gene: TRBV2
J gene: TRBJ2-5
CDR3 DNA: TGTGCCAGCAGCAGAGAGTTGCAAGAGACCCAGTACTTC
CDR3 protein: CASSRELQETQYF

clone size: NA
D gene: NA
V gene: TRBV7-9
J gene: TRBJ1-4
CDR3 DNA: TGTGCCAGCAGCTTAGCAGGGGAAGGGAAGCAAGAAAAACTGTTTTTT
CDR3 protein: CASSLAGEGKQEKLFF

clone size: NA
D gene: NA
V gene: TRBV6-5
J gene: TRBJ2-3
CDR3 DNA: TGTGCCAGCAGTTACAGGGCTGGGGTAACAGATACGCAGTATTTT
CDR3 protein: CASSYRAGVTDTQYF

clone size: few
D gene: NA
V gene: TRBV28
J gene: TRBJ1-1
CDR3 DNA: TGTGCCAGCAGTTTAGTGGGCAGGGTTGACACTGAAGCTTTCTTT
CDR3 protein: CASSLVGRVDTEAFF

clone size: NA
D gene: NA
V gene: TRBV5-5
J gene: TRBJ2-3
CDR3 DNA: TGTGCCAGCAGCTTGGAGGTGGGGAGCACAGATACGCAGTATTTT
CDR3 protein: CASSLEVGSTDTQYF

clone size: NA
D gene: NA
V gene: TRBV9
J gene: TRBJ2-1
CDR3 DNA: TGTGCCAGCAGCGTAGTAGCCGGGGGCGCCCCCTACAATGAGCAGTTCTTC
CDR3 protein: CASSVVAGGAPYNEQFF

clone size: NA
D gene: TRBD1
V gene: TRBV28
J gene: TRBJ2-2
CDR3 DNA: TGTGCCAGCAGTAAGGACAGGGGGTACACCGGGGAGCTGTTTTTT
CDR3 protein: CASSKDRGYTGELFF

clone size: NA
D gene: NA
V gene: TRBV28
J gene: TRBJ1-3
CDR3 DNA: TGTGCCAGCAGTTTTGGGTCTGGAAACACCATATATTTT
CDR3 protein: CASSFGSGNTIYF

clone size: NA
D gene: NA
V gene: TRBV10-3
J gene: TRBJ2-7
CDR3 DNA: TGTGCCATCAGGGACACCTTATACGAGCAGTACTTC
CDR3 protein: CAIRDTLYEQYF

clone size: NA
D gene: TRBD1
V gene: TRBV7-7
J gene: TRBJ2-7
CDR3 DNA: TGTGCCAGCAGCCCATCTATCAGGGGGTACGAGCAGTACTTC
CDR3 protein: CASSPSIRGYEQYF